This T cell receptor beta chain came from a study of shared clonotypes between healthy human individuals. The V gene's germline CDR1 is SGHVS and CDR2 FQNEAQ. The CDR3 extends over 15 amino acids. Trimming left V 3 bases short and J 7 bases short, with 17 bases between. Sequenced by immunoSEQ multiplex PCR; TCRdb stores in-frame clones only, minus some. Among 400,000 to 600,000 clones listed, approximately 95% were seen once. This clonotype was sampled from a woman between 25 and 40 years old in good health. Material: naive CD4+ T cells sorted from blood. Subset specified: CD45RA+ positively selected. This rearrangement joins TRBV7-8 to TRBJ2-3; D is possibly TRBD1 or TRBD2 (5 bases each). CDR3 region: CASSFGDPTSNTQYF. CDR3 DNA: TGTGCCAGCAGCTTCGGGGACCCTACATCGAATACGCAGTATTTT.